Detailed here is one T cell receptor beta chain. The antigen is unknown. This sample was included in a study of cytomegalovirus exposure and HLA in healthy donors. General study findings and limits: Analyzed later, association rates of TCRs varied across HLA loci, with DRB1 most and HLA-C fewest. A later analysis found common viral pathogens apparently linked to several of the most significant clusters. It was only CMV serostatus that was available as immune exposure information. The study put 150 to 200 TCR beta chains on its list as cytomegalovirus-associated.

Use of 60 Vbeta and 13 Jbeta primers characterized the PCR. The data were produced by immunoSEQ multiplex PCR, yet TCRdb's version contains in-frame clones alone and is incomplete. Among more than 85,000 clones listed, 75% to 90% were seen once. The CDR3 runs 17 residues. In germline, CDR1 is SNHLY, CDR2 FYNNEI. J lost 0 bases, V lost 1 base, and 6 bases had no gene match. The clonotype comes from a man aged 40-50 years in good health and CMV-seronegative. The V call is TRBV2, the J call TRBJ1-5, with 7 bases matching TRBD1. Sequencing input: PBMCs. Here the CDR3 DNA reads TGTGCCAGCAGTGAAGTGAAGGGGGCCAATAGCAATCAGCCCCAGCATTTT. It translates to CASSEVKGANSNQPQHF. Complete variable domain (other parts from reference TRBV2 and TRBJ1-5): EPEVTQTPSHQVTQMGQEVILRCVPISNHLYFYWYRQILGQKVEFLVSFYNNEISEKSEIFDDQFSVERPDGSNFTLKIRSTKLEDSAMYFCASSEVKGANSNQPQHFGDGTRLSIL.